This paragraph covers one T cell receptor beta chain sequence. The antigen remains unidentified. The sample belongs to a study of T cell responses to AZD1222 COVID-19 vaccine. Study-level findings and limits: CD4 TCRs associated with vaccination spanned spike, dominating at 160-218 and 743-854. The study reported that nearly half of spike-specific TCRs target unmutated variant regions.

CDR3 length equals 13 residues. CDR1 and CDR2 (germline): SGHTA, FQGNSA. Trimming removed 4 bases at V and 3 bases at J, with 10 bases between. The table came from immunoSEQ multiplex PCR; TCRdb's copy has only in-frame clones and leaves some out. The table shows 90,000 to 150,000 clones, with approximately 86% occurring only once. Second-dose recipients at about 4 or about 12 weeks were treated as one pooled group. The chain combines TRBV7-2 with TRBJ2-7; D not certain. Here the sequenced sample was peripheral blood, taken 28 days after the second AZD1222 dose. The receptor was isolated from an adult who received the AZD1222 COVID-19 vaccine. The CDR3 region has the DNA TGTGCCAGCAGCTCCGGGTCCTTCTACGAGCAGTACTTC. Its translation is CASSSGSFYEQYF.